This is a list of T cell receptor beta chains from one sample in a study of Ad26.COV2.S vaccination and SARS-CoV-2 variants. Some clones are missing from TCRdb's copy, which holds only in-frame ones; the method was immunoSEQ multiplex PCR. The sample includes around 450,000 clones, 75% to 95% seen only once; the top ten take less than 15%. The sequenced sample was peripheral blood, obtained in a trial of Ad26.COV2.S vaccine versus placebo. The receptor set was obtained from a person between 18 and 65 years old who received the Ad26.COV2.S COVID-19 vaccine or a placebo. The CDR3 runs from the conserved cysteine through the conserved F or W. D genes are given only for firm matches. Clone size is given for some rows only: seen once, a few or many times, or a class if the clone is expanded.

size	J	D	V	CDR3	DNA
NA	TRBJ1-2	NA	TRBV5-6	CASSRTREGYTF	TGTGCCAGCAGCCGAACCAGGGAAGGCTACACCTTC
NA	TRBJ2-5	TRBD2	TRBV30	CAWSVGLAGGLQETQYF	TGTGCCTGGAGTGTCGGACTAGCGGGAGGACTCCAAGAGACCCAGTACTTC
NA	TRBJ1-2	TRBD1	TRBV2	CASSGPGGRDGYTF	TGTGCCAGCAGTGGCCCAGGGGGGAGGGATGGCTACACCTTC
NA	TRBJ1-6	TRBD1	TRBV6-5	CASSYASGQGRNTLHF	TGTGCCAGCAGTTACGCTTCGGGACAGGGGAGAAACACCCTCCACTTT
once	TRBJ1-2	NA	TRBV7-9	CASSLDDGRLTGYTF	TGTGCCAGCAGCTTAGATGACGGAAGACTGACTGGCTACACCTTC
NA	TRBJ2-3	NA	TRBV2	CASKKEDTQYF	TGTGCCAGCAAGAAGGAAGATACGCAGTATTTT
NA	TRBJ1-1	TRBD1	TRBV7-9	CASTLLQGGNTEAFF	TGTGCCAGCACCCTTCTACAGGGGGGGAACACTGAAGCTTTCTTT
once	TRBJ2-3	TRBD2	TRBV19	CASSIRIAGSTDTQYF	TGTGCCAGTAGTATACGGATAGCGGGTAGCACAGATACGCAGTATTTT
NA	TRBJ2-5	NA	TRBV7-9	CASSLAPMPETQYF	TGTGCCAGCAGCTTAGCCCCGATGCCTGAGACCCAGTACTTC
NA	TRBJ1-2	NA	TRBV9	CASSVEWRGLYGYTF	TGTGCCAGCAGCGTAGAATGGCGAGGGCTCTATGGCTACACCTTC
NA	TRBJ2-1	TRBD2	TRBV7-9	CASSLARTSGSYNEQFF	TGTGCCAGCAGCTTAGCCCGGACTAGCGGATCTTACAATGAGCAGTTCTTC
NA	TRBJ1-5	NA	TRBV30	CACSKGPTDQPQHF	TGTGCCTGCTCTAAGGGCCCGACGGATCAGCCCCAGCATTTT
NA	TRBJ1-5	NA	TRBV6-5	CASSRGGRNQPQHF	TGTGCCAGCAGTCGAGGAGGGCGCAATCAGCCCCAGCATTTT
NA	TRBJ2-1	NA	TRBV4-1	CASSQDGAGSSYNEQFF	TGCGCCAGCAGCCAAGATGGGGCGGGGAGCTCCTACAATGAGCAGTTCTTC
NA	TRBJ2-2	TRBD1	TRBV6-6	CASSYWPPGQSGELFF	TGTGCCAGCAGTTACTGGCCTCCGGGACAGTCCGGGGAGCTGTTTTTT
NA	TRBJ2-7	NA	TRBV5-5	CASSLAAGTVEQYF	TGTGCCAGCAGCTTGGCGGCGGGGACCGTCGAGCAGTACTTC
NA	TRBJ1-5	NA	TRBV15	CATSGPGGNQPQHF	TGTGCCACCAGCGGGCCGGGGGGGAATCAGCCCCAGCATTTT
NA	TRBJ2-7	TRBD2	TRBV4-1	CASSQGLAAVYEQYF	TGCGCCAGCAGCCAAGGTCTAGCGGCCGTCTACGAGCAGTACTTC
many	TRBJ2-1	NA	TRBV28	CASSLGQGGHNEQFF	TGTGCCAGCAGTTTAGGGCAGGGGGGCCACAATGAGCAGTTCTTC
NA	TRBJ2-7	NA	TRBV10-3	CAISEGPGEQYF	TGTGCCATCAGTGAGGGGCCTGGGGAGCAGTACTTC
NA	TRBJ1-2	NA	TRBV27	CASSSYSEVNYGYTF	TGTGCCAGCAGTTCTTACTCAGAAGTTAACTATGGCTACACCTTC
NA	TRBJ1-4	NA	TRBV7-9	CASSATGGQEEKLFF	TGTGCCAGCAGCGCAACAGGTGGTCAGGAAGAAAAACTGTTTTTT
NA	TRBJ2-5	NA	TRBV7-8	CASSLGNPRKETQYF	TGTGCCAGCAGCTTAGGAAATCCCCGGAAAGAGACCCAGTACTTC
NA	TRBJ2-7	NA	TRBV4-3	CASSPRVSGEQYF	TGCGCCAGCAGCCCGAGGGTGTCTGGCGAGCAGTACTTC
NA	TRBJ2-7	TRBD2	TRBV5-1	CASSLPSGPYEQYF	TGCGCCAGCAGCTTGCCTAGCGGTCCCTACGAGCAGTACTTC
NA	TRBJ1-2	NA	TRBV6-2/TRBV6-3	CASSYGVGTNYGYTF	TGTGCCAGCAGTTACGGTGTCGGGACTAACTATGGCTACACCTTC
NA	TRBJ1-5	NA	TRBV28	CASSLLRQPQHF	TGTGCCAGCAGCCTCCTCCGTCAGCCCCAGCATTTT
NA	TRBJ2-7	NA	TRBV7-9	CASSPSRGVRGDYEQYF	TGTGCCAGCAGCCCCTCCCGCGGGGTCCGAGGAGACTACGAGCAGTACTTC
NA	TRBJ1-1	NA	TRBV6-1	CASSGGNLRAPNTEAFF	TGTGCCAGCAGTGGGGGTAACCTGAGGGCACCGAACACTGAAGCTTTCTTT
NA	TRBJ2-1	NA	TRBV4-3	CASSQDLAAASYNEQFF	TGCGCCAGCAGCCAAGACCTTGCGGCGGCCTCCTACAATGAGCAGTTCTTC
NA	TRBJ1-5	TRBD1	TRBV2	CASSWTGGNQPQHF	TGTGCCAGCAGCTGGACAGGGGGCAATCAGCCCCAGCATTTT
NA	TRBJ2-3	TRBD2	TRBV10-3	CAISEAGAADTQYF	TGTGCCATCAGTGAGGCGGGAGCGGCAGATACGCAGTATTTT
NA	TRBJ2-3	TRBD2	TRBV4-1	CASSQERTSGSADTQYF	TGCGCCAGCAGCCAAGAACGAACTAGCGGGAGCGCAGATACGCAGTATTTT
NA	TRBJ2-3	NA	TRBV11-3	CASSPGVSSTDTQYF	TGTGCCAGCAGCCCCGGGGTTTCTAGCACAGATACGCAGTATTTT
NA	TRBJ2-1	NA	TRBV20-1	CSASRPSGRYNEQFF	TGCAGTGCTAGTCGACCCTCTGGGCGCTACAATGAGCAGTTCTTC
NA	TRBJ1-2	NA	TRBV6-5	CASSYLDRTSF	TGTGCCAGCAGTTACCTGGACAGAACCTCCTTC
NA	TRBJ2-2	NA	TRBV5-4	CASSLTMGPQGELFF	TGTGCCAGCAGCTTAACAATGGGTCCGCAAGGGGAGCTGTTTTTT
NA	TRBJ2-7	NA	TRBV10-2	CASKLGAEQYF	TGCGCCAGCAAATTGGGGGCCGAGCAGTACTTC
NA	TRBJ2-1	TRBD2	TRBV5-1	CASSPGLAGVNEQFF	TGCGCCAGCAGCCCGGGACTAGCGGGAGTGAATGAGCAGTTCTTC
NA	TRBJ2-7	TRBD2	TRBV3-1/TRBV3-2	CASSLSGNSHEQYF	TGTGCCAGCAGCCTTAGCGGGAATTCCCACGAGCAGTACTTC
NA	TRBJ2-6	NA	TRBV29-1	CSAGIAGANVLTF	TGCAGCGCCGGCATTGCTGGGGCCAACGTCCTGACTTTC
NA	TRBJ2-1	NA	TRBV11-2	CASSLVLGFNEQFF	TGTGCCAGCAGCTTAGTTCTGGGCTTCAATGAGCAGTTCTTC
NA	TRBJ1-3	NA	TRBV10-2	CASRAGNTIYF	TGCGCCAGCAGGGCTGGAAACACCATATATTTT
once	TRBJ1-1	TRBD1	TRBV6-5	CASSYTGTGGTEAFF	TGTGCCAGCAGTTACACCGGGACAGGGGGGACTGAAGCTTTCTTT
NA	TRBJ1-1	NA	TRBV7-9	CASSSGLTEAFF	TGTGCCAGCAGTTCCGGGTTGACTGAAGCTTTCTTT
NA	TRBJ2-7	NA	TRBV7-2	CASRFHFEYEQYF	TGTGCCAGCAGGTTTCACTTCGAATACGAGCAGTACTTC
NA	TRBJ1-5	TRBD1	TRBV28	CASRQTGFTQPQHF	TGTGCCAGCAGACAGACAGGGTTTACGCAGCCCCAGCATTTT
few	TRBJ2-7	TRBD2	TRBV6-5	CASSYSNSRGAYEQYF	TGTGCCAGCAGTTACTCGAACTCTCGGGGGGCCTACGAGCAGTACTTC
NA	TRBJ2-1	NA	TRBV11-2	CASSREEAGSYNEQFF	TGTGCCAGCAGCCGAGAGGAGGCGGGGTCCTACAATGAGCAGTTCTTC
NA	TRBJ2-7	TRBD1	TRBV23-1	CASSGCSVGQGPCLAYEQYF	TGCGCCAGCAGTGGGTGTTCGGTTGGACAGGGGCCCTGTTTGGCCTACGAGCAGTACTTC
NA	TRBJ2-7	TRBD1	TRBV6-5	CASSYTTGQSYEQYF	TGTGCCAGCAGTTACACGACGGGACAGTCCTACGAGCAGTACTTC
NA	TRBJ1-6	NA	TRBV4-3	CASSQAWQRDSPLHF	TGCGCCAGCAGCCAAGCGTGGCAGCGGGACTCACCCCTCCACTTT